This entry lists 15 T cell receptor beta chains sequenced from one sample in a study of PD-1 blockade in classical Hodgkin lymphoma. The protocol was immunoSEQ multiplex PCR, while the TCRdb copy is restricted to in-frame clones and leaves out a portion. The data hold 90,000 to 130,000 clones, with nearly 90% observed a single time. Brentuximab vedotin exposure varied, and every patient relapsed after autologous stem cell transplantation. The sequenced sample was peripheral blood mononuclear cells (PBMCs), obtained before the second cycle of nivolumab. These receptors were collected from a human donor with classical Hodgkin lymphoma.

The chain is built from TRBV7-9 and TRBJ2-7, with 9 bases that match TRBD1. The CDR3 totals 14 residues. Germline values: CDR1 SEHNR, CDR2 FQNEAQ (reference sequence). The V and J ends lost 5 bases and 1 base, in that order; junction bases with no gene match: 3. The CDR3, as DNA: TGTGCCAGCAGCACAGACAGGGGGTCCTACGAGCAGTACTTC. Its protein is CASSTDRGSYEQYF. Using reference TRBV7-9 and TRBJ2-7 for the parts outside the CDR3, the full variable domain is DTGVSQNPRHKITKRGQNVTFRCDPISEHNRLYWYRQTLGQGPEFLTYFQNEAQLEKSRLLSDRFSAERPKGSFSTLEIQRTEQGDSAMYLCASSTDRGSYEQYFGPGTRLTVT.

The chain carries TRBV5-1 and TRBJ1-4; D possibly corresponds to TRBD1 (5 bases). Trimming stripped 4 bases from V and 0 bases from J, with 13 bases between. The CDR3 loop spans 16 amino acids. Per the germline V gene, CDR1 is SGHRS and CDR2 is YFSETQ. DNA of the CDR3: TGCGCCAGCAGCACAGGCACAGTTCCAACTAATGAAAAACTGTTTTTT. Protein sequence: CASSTGTVPTNEKLFF.

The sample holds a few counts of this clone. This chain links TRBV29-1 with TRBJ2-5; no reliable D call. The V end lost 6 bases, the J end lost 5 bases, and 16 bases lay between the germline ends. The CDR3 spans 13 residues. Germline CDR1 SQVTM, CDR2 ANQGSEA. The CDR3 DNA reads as TGCAGCGTCGCCCACGGAGATAGGGAGACCCAGTACTTC. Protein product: CSVAHGDRETQYF.

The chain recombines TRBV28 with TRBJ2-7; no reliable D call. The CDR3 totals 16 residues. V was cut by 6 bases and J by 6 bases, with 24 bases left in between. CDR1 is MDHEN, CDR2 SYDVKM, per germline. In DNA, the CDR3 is TGTGCCAGCAGATCATACAATAAAAAATATTCGCGCGAGCAGTACTTC. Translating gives CASRSYNKKYSREQYF.

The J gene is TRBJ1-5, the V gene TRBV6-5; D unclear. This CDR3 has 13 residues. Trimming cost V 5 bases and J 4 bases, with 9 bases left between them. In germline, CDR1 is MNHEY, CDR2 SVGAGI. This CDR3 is CASSEAMNQPQHF. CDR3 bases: TGTGCCAGCAGTGAAGCGATGAATCAGCCCCAGCATTTT.

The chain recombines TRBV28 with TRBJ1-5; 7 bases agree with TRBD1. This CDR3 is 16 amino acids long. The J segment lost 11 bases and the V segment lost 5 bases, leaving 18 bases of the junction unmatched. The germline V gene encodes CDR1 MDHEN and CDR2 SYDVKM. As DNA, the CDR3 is TGTGCCAGCAGTATGACAGGGAATAATGGACGAGGGGCCCAGCATTTT. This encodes CASSMTGNNGRGAQHF.

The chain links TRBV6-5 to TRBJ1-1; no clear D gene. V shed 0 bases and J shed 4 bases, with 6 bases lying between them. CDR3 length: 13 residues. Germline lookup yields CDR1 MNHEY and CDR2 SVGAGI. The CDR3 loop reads CASSYSRATEAFF. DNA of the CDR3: TGTGCCAGCAGTTACTCCCGAGCCACTGAAGCTTTCTTT.

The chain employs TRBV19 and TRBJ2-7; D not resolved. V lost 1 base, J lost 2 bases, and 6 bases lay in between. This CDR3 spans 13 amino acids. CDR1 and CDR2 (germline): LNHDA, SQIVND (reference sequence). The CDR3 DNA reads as TGTGCCAGTAGTATAGGACTTACCTACGAGCAGTACTTC. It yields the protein CASSIGLTYEQYF.

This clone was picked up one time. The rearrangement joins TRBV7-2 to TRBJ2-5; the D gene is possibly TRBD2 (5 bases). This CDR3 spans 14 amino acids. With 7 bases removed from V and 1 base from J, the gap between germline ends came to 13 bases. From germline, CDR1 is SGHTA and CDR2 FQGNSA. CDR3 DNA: TGTGCCAGCATCAAGGACTTCCTCCAAGAGACCCAGTACTTC. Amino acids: CASIKDFLQETQYF.

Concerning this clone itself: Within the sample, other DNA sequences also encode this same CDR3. The DNA for the CDR3 is TGTGCCAGCAGCTTGGACACTAACTATGGCTACACCTTC. This encodes CASSLDTNYGYTF. The chain couples TRBV5-6 to TRBJ1-2; D unclear. Germline CDR1 is SGHDT and CDR2 is YYEEEE. Between the trimmed V and J ends, which lost 0 bases and 0 bases, there was a span of 3 bases. The CDR3 spans 13 residues.

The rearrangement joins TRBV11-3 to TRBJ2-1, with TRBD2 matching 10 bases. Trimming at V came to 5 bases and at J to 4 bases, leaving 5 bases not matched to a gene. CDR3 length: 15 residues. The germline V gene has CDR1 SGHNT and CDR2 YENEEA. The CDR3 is CASSPGLAAYNEQFF. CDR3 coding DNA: TGTGCCAGCAGCCCCGGACTAGCGGCTTACAATGAGCAGTTCTTC.

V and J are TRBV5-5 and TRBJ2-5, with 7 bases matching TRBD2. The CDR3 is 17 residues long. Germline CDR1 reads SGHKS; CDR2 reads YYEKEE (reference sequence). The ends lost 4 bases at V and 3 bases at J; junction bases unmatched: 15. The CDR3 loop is CASSRLPTSGREETQYF. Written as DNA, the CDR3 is TGTGCCAGCAGCCGCTTGCCGACATCAGGGAGGGAAGAGACCCAGTACTTC.

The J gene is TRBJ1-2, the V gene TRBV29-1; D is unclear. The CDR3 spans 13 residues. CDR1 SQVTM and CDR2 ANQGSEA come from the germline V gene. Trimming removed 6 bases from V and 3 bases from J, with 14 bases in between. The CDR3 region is CSVLRYSDYGYTF. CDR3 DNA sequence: TGCAGCGTGCTGAGGTATTCGGACTATGGCTACACCTTC.

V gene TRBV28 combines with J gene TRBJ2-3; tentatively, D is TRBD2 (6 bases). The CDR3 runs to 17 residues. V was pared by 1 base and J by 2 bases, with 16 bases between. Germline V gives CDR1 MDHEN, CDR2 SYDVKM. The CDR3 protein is CASSLYSASAHTDTQYF. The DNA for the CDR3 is TGTGCCAGCAGTTTATATTCGGCTAGCGCCCACACAGATACGCAGTATTTT.

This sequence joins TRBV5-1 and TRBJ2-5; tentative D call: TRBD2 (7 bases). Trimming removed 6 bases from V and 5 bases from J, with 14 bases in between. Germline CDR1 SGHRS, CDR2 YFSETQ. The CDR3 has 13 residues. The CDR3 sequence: CASTAGARETQYF. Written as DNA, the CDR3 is TGCGCCAGCACTGCGGGGGCGCGGGAGACCCAGTACTTC. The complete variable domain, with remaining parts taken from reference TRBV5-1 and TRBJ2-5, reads KAGVTQTPRYLIKTRGQQVTLSCSPISGHRSVSWYQQTPGQGLQFLFEYFSETQRNKGNFPGRFSGRQFSNSRSEMNVSTLELGDSALYLCASTAGARETQYFGPGTRLLVL.